The next 21 T cell receptor beta chains were all read from a single sample in a study of blood T cells in healthy people across ages. Together with a sample-barcoded 5' primer, a J-beta primer mix was included in a second PCR lasting roughly 6 to 12 cycles. TCRdb itself ran the 5' RACE reads through MiXCR, one entry per CDR3 protein. The repertoire holds 800,000 to 950,000 distinct CDR3 sequences, with 25% to 30% as singletons. The data also belong to a second study, concerning T cells of mothers and their children.

The sequenced sample was blood. Receptors originate from a woman in her thirties or forties in good health.

This chain joins TRBV27 and TRBJ1-2; tentatively, D is TRBD1 (6 bases). Per germline, CDR1 MNHEY and CDR2 SMNVEV (reference sequence). Trimming left V 5 bases short and J 4 bases short, with 20 bases between. This CDR3 is 16 amino acids long. The CDR3: CASSPQGSAASYGYTF. The CDR3 DNA reads TGTGCCAGCAGTCCACAGGGTTCGGCAGCGTCCTATGGCTACACCTTC.

The table lists this clonotype with a few counts. One junction end disagrees with the germline gene, perhaps due to a read error. The gene calls are TRBV7-2 and TRBJ1-6, with 10 nucleotides matching TRBD1. The CDR3 extends over 15 amino acids. Germline lookup yields CDR1 SGHTA and CDR2 FQGNSA. For the CDR3, the DNA is TGTGCCGGCAGCTCGGGACAGGGGATTAATTCACCCCTCCACTTT. Translation: CAGSSGQGINSPLHF.

The chain uses TRBV7-9 and TRBJ2-5; the D gene is possibly TRBD2 (6 bases). CDR3 length: 14 residues. From germline, CDR1 is SEHNR and CDR2 FQNEAQ (reference sequence). V was pared by 4 bases and J by 2 bases, with 11 bases between. The CDR3 reads CASSSNSGQETQYF. DNA for the CDR3: TGTGCCAGCAGCTCGAATAGCGGACAAGAGACCCAGTACTTC.

CDR3 in DNA: TGTGCCAGCAGCCAACGGGGGTCGGGGACTGAAGCTTTCTTT. Residues: CASSQRGSGTEAFF. The chain uses TRBV3-1 and TRBJ1-1, with D possibly being TRBD1 (5 bases). Germline-derived CDR1 and CDR2 are LGHDT and YNNKEL (reference sequence). Trimming removed 2 bases from V and 5 bases from J, with 12 bases in between. The CDR3 contains 14 residues.

This CDR3 reads CASSLNPIANTGELFF. The CDR3 bases are TGTGCCAGCAGCTTAAACCCCATCGCGAACACCGGGGAGCTGTTTTTT. The V call is TRBV7-2, the J call TRBJ2-2; D is unclear. Germline-derived CDR1 and CDR2 are SGHTA and FQGNSA. This CDR3 is built from 16 residues. Deletions cut 2 bases from V and 0 bases from J, with 10 bases between.

Many counts were recorded for this clonotype. The V call is TRBV27, the J call TRBJ2-7, with a weak D call TRBD1 (5 bases). CDR3 length equals 14 residues. The germline V gene has CDR1 MNHEY and CDR2 SMNVEV (reference sequence). Trimming took 6 bases from V and 1 from J, leaving 13 bases between them. The CDR3 DNA follows: TGTGCCAGCAGCTATCAGGGATTATCCTACGAGCAGTACTTC. Its protein is CASSYQGLSYEQYF.

The chain carries TRBV20-1 and TRBJ2-3; D might be TRBD2 (5 bases). The CDR3 sequence is 18 residues long. In germline, CDR1 is DFQATT, CDR2 SNEGSKA (reference sequence). V was cut by 1 base and J by 0 bases, with 20 bases left in between. The CDR3 sequence is CSARGPGRLRASTDTQYF. The DNA for the CDR3 is TGCAGTGCTAGAGGTCCGGGTCGGTTGCGGGCTAGCACAGATACGCAGTATTTT.

This chain joins TRBV20-1 and TRBJ2-3, with 11 bases identical to TRBD2. The junction had 1 base not matched to a gene; V was cut back by 1 base and J by 1 base. CDR1 is DFQATT and CDR2 is SNEGSKA in the germline V gene (reference sequence). The CDR3 extends over 15 amino acids. The CDR3 nucleotides read TGCAGTGCTAGAGTAGCGGGAGGGGGCACAGATACGCAGTATTTT. Amino acids: CSARVAGGGTDTQYF.

The chain joins TRBV4-3 to TRBJ2-1; 7 bases match TRBD2. The better agreement between TRBJ2-7 and the DNA end casts doubt on the J call. Germline V lookup: CDR1 LGHNA, CDR2 YSLEER. This CDR3 comprises 16 residues. CDR3 in DNA: TGCGCCAGCAGACTGATGTGGGGGGGACCCTACAATGAGCAGTACTTC. Translation gives CASRLMWGGPYNEQYF.

This clonotype showed up many times. V and J are TRBV29-1 and TRBJ2-7, with 7 bases that match TRBD1. V shed 3 bases and J 6 bases; nucleotides not matched to a gene: 17. Germline loops: CDR1 SQVTM, CDR2 ANQGSEA. There are 16 residues in the CDR3. The CDR3 nucleotides are TGCAGCGTTGATTACGTAGGGGACAGAGGAAGCGGCGAGCAGTACTTC. It yields the protein CSVDYVGDRGSGEQYF.

DNA for the CDR3: TGTGCCAGCTCAGAGTCTGGACGCACTACATCCTACAATGAGCAGTTCTTC. Amino acids: CASSESGRTTSYNEQFF. V gene TRBV18 combines with J gene TRBJ2-1; D ambiguous. The germline V and J ends were trimmed by 5 bases and 1 base, with 18 bases remaining between them. The length of the CDR3 is 17 residues. Looked up from germline, CDR1 is KGHSH and CDR2 is LQKENI.

For this clonotype: With a much larger clone just one base away, this may be a read error. The chain links TRBV4-1 to TRBJ2-7, with D unresolved. CDR1 and CDR2 (germline): MGHRA, YSYEKL. CDR3 length equals 15 residues. The CDR3, as DNA: TGCGCCAGCAGCCAAGACCCGGCTCCCTACTACGCGCAGTACTTC. Protein product: CASSQDPAPYYAQYF.

Regarding this clonotype: Possible read error: a much larger clone is one base away. This rearrangement joins TRBV27 to TRBJ2-1; D gene ambiguous. With the DNA end fitting TRBJ2-7 better, the J assignment may be wrong. There are 15 residues in the CDR3. CDR1 is MNHEY and CDR2 is SMNVEV in the germline V gene (reference sequence). The CDR3 bases are TGTGCCAGCAGGGGTTTGGAACAGAAAAACTACGAGCAGTACTTC. The encoded protein is CASRGLEQKNYEQYF.

This clonotype was observed a few times. The rearrangement uses TRBV27 and TRBJ2-7, with 8 bases lining up with TRBD2. Germline CDR1 and CDR2: MNHEY and SMNVEV (reference sequence). The ends lost 4 bases at V and 3 bases at J; junction bases unmatched: 8. The CDR3 has 15 residues. The CDR3 nucleotides are TGTGCCAGCAGTTACGAGGCGGGGGGCCTCTACGAGCAGTACTTC. This sequence encodes CASSYEAGGLYEQYF.

This clonotype has just a few counts. The V gene is TRBV7-2, the J gene TRBJ2-1; D unclear. The V and J ends lost 5 bases and 3 bases respectively, with 17 bases between them. This CDR3 is built from 16 residues. Germline assignment: CDR1 SGHTA and CDR2 FQGNSA. The CDR3 loop is CASSPLGQVLYNEQFF. The DNA for the CDR3 is TGTGCCAGCAGCCCCCTAGGGCAGGTGCTCTACAATGAGCAGTTCTTC.

Points on this clonotype: Being one base from a much bigger clone, this may be a read error. V and J are TRBV3-1 and TRBJ2-1, with 12 nucleotides matching TRBD2. The CDR3 loop spans 15 amino acids. From germline, CDR1 is LGHDT and CDR2 YNNKEL (reference sequence). DNA for the CDR3: TGTGTCAGCAGCCGTACTAGCGGGGGGTTCAATGAGCAGTTCTTC. Its protein product is CVSSRTSGGFNEQFF.

This clonotype was seen at least ten times. The genes are TRBV9 and TRBJ2-1; D is unresolved. The V and J ends lost 6 bases and 4 bases respectively, with 14 bases between them. This CDR3 contains 14 residues. CDR1 SGDLS and CDR2 YYNGEE come from the germline V gene. The CDR3 nucleotides are TGTGCCAGCACCAAGATCCCGGATTACAATGAGCAGTTCTTC. This gives the protein CASTKIPDYNEQFF.

This clonotype was seen a single time. This clone may be a read error of a much larger clone one base away. This chain uses TRBV15 with TRBJ2-4; no clear D. The CDR3 totals 12 residues. CDR1 and CDR2 from the germline V gene are LNHNV and YYDKDF (reference sequence). Trimming shortened V by 6 bases and J by 5 bases, and 8 bases separated the two germline ends. The CDR3 bases are TGTGCCACCAGGGGCGAGGAAAACATTCAGTACTTC. Translated: CATRGEENIQYF.

The V gene is TRBV9, the J gene TRBJ1-5; TRBD1 is a possible D gene (6 bases). V was cut by 4 bases and J by 4 bases, with 9 bases left in between. Germline assignment: CDR1 SGDLS and CDR2 YYNGEE. The CDR3 sequence is 13 residues long. In DNA form, the CDR3 reads TGTGCCAGCAGCAGGGGGAAGAATCAGCCCCAGCATTTT. Translated, it gives CASSRGKNQPQHF.

The gene calls are TRBV6-5 and TRBJ1-1; 7 nucleotides agree with TRBD1. Trimming removed 0 bases from V and 10 bases from J; junction bases left unmatched: 11. Germline loops: CDR1 MNHEY, CDR2 SVGAGI. The length of the CDR3 is 15 residues. The CDR3 DNA follows: TGTGCCAGCAGTTACTCCATAGAAGGGGGCGGCGGAGCTTTCTTT. Translated: CASSYSIEGGGGAFF.

This clonotype was counted only a few times. This could be a read error, since a much larger clone is one nucleotide away. The chain joins TRBV5-1 to TRBJ2-7, with D perhaps matching TRBD1 (5 bases). Looked up from germline, CDR1 is SGHRS and CDR2 is YFSETQ. The V and J ends lost 7 bases and 6 bases respectively, with 17 bases between them. The CDR3 extends over 13 amino acids. CDR3 loop: CASGAGSTCEQYF. The CDR3 DNA reads as TGCGCCAGCGGGGCAGGATCAACCTGCGAGCAGTACTTC.